The 32 T cell receptor beta chains listed next were all sequenced from one sample in a study of blood T cell repertoires in COVID-19 (dated by TCRdb to the early 2020s). Receptors were amplified or captured by the immunoSEQ multiplex PCR assay. TCRdb took over this immuneACCESS table, retaining in-frame rearrangements with V and J assigned. Such tables are incomplete; in checked studies, under half of the missing clones stem from an unresolved V gene, and the remainder is unexplained. The sample profile shows 200,000 to 300,000 clones; around nine tenths of them were found once. The ten largest account for roughly 5% of the sample. Specimen: peripheral blood. These receptors were obtained from an older woman with COVID-19, enrolled during active disease.

The gene calls are TRBV7-8 and TRBJ1-4, with D tentatively TRBD1 (5 bases). Trimming pared 4 bases from V and 4 bases from J, leaving 13 bases between. Germline V gene lookup returns CDR1 SGHVS and CDR2 FQNEAQ. The CDR3 sequence is 15 residues long. CDR3 coding DNA: TGTGCCAGCAGCTCCCAGGGCATGGTTAATGAAAAACTGTTTTTT. This encodes CASSSQGMVNEKLFF.

This rearrangement joins TRBV13 to TRBJ1-6; 10 bases are shared with TRBD1. The trim removed 5 bases at V and 6 bases at J, leaving 7 bases unmatched. CDR3 length: 16 amino acids. Germline CDR1 is PRHDT and CDR2 is FYEKMQ (reference sequence). In DNA, the CDR3 is TGTGCCAGCAGCCCCCGGGACAGGGGACCTAATTCACCCCTCCACTTT. Translating gives CASSPRDRGPNSPLHF.

The rearrangement uses TRBV19 and TRBJ1-6; D unclear. Germline CDR1 reads LNHDA; CDR2 reads SQIVND (reference sequence). Trimming removed 6 bases at V and 7 bases at J, with 10 bases between. The CDR3 contains 13 residues. The CDR3 DNA is TGTGCCAGTAGGCCGGGAGGGAATTCACCCCTCCACTTT. Protein sequence: CASRPGGNSPLHF.

The chain recombines TRBV9 with TRBJ2-1; a weak D match, TRBD1 (6 bases). Germline CDR1 is SGDLS and CDR2 is YYNGEE. Trimming removed 3 bases at V and 0 bases at J, with 10 bases between. The CDR3 spans 15 residues. The CDR3 reads CASSADSRSYNEQFF. The CDR3 DNA reads TGTGCCAGCAGCGCGGACAGCCGCTCCTACAATGAGCAGTTCTTC.

The chain uses TRBV9 and TRBJ1-1; 9 positions match TRBD1. Germline CDR1 and CDR2: SGDLS and YYNGEE. The V and J ends lost 0 bases and 5 bases, in that order; junction bases with no gene match: 5. The CDR3 length is 15 residues. The CDR3, as DNA: TGTGCCAGCAGCGTAGTCGACAGGGGGAGTACTGAAGCTTTCTTT. Its translation is CASSVVDRGSTEAFF. Looking up the rest from reference TRBV9 and TRBJ1-1 gives the full variable domain: DSGVTQTPKHLITATGQRVTLRCSPRSGDLSVYWYQQSLDQGLQFLIQYYNGEERAKGNILERFSAQQFPDLHSELNLSSLELGDSALYFCASSVVDRGSTEAFFGQGTRLTVV.

This chain links TRBV18 with TRBJ2-2; the match to TRBD1 covers 8 bases. Germline V gene data show CDR1 as KGHSH and CDR2 as LQKENI. This CDR3 is built from 17 residues. J lost 1 base, V lost 2 bases, and 6 bases had no gene match. CDR3 sequence reads: CASSPAGGHMNTGELFF. The CDR3 bases are TGTGCCAGCTCACCAGCAGGGGGCCATATGAACACCGGGGAGCTGTTTTTT.

The V gene is TRBV6-5, the J gene TRBJ1-2, with D hard to call. Trimming took off 0 bases at V and 0 bases at J, with 11 bases between the two ends. The CDR3 spans 16 residues. In germline, CDR1 is MNHEY, CDR2 SVGAGI. Here the CDR3 reads CASSYSVDFPNYGYTF. The CDR3 DNA reads TGTGCCAGCAGTTACTCGGTCGACTTCCCTAACTATGGCTACACCTTC.

The chain recombines TRBV10-3 with TRBJ2-5; no reliable D call. The germline V gene has CDR1 ENHRY and CDR2 SYGVKD. Trimming cost V 3 bases and J 1 base, with 9 bases left between them. There are 14 residues in the CDR3. CDR3 residues: CAISDGGFQETQYF. DNA for the CDR3: TGTGCCATCAGTGATGGCGGATTCCAAGAGACCCAGTACTTC.

V usage is TRBV11-2 and J usage is TRBJ2-6; 13 bases are shared with TRBD2. Per germline, CDR1 SGHAT and CDR2 FQNNGV. V was pared by 5 bases and J by 4 bases, with 11 bases of the junction left unmatched. The CDR3 contains 19 residues. CDR3 coding DNA: TGTGCCAGCAGCATATTACTAGCGGGAGGGCCATCCGGGGCCAACGTCCTGACTTTC. This encodes CASSILLAGGPSGANVLTF.

This chain uses TRBV5-1 with TRBJ2-4; 11 bases are shared with TRBD2. The V gene end was trimmed by 0 bases and the J gene end by 7 bases; junction bases not matched to a gene: 9. CDR3 length: 17 amino acids. The germline gives CDR1 SGHRS, CDR2 YFSETQ. This CDR3 reads CASSLALSGRARNIQYF. The CDR3 nucleotides read TGCGCCAGCAGCTTGGCCCTTAGCGGGAGGGCCAGGAACATTCAGTACTTC.

This clone was detected a few times. The chain couples TRBV5-1 to TRBJ1-6; D might be TRBD1 (6 bases). Trimming pared 1 base from V and 7 bases from J, leaving 15 bases between. This CDR3 contains 16 residues. Germline CDR1 and CDR2: SGHRS and YFSETQ. CDR3 loop: CASSLSGGSGNSPLHF. The CDR3 DNA reads as TGCGCCAGCAGCTTGTCTGGGGGCTCAGGGAATTCACCCCTCCACTTT.

The V call is TRBV7-6, the J call TRBJ1-3, with a weak D call TRBD1 (6 bases). This CDR3 region has 15 residues. V was clipped by 5 bases and J by 2 bases, with 13 bases between them. Looked up from germline, CDR1 is SGHVS and CDR2 is FNYEAQ. CDR3 sequence (DNA): TGTGCCAGCAGCCGAACAGGGCCTCCTGGAAACACCATATATTTT. This translates into CASSRTGPPGNTIYF.

Turning to this clone: Sequence at one end of the junction differs from germline and may be a read error. The chain recombines TRBV28 with TRBJ2-7, with a possible D match to TRBD1 (6 bases). CDR1 is MDHEN, CDR2 SYDVKM, per germline. The CDR3 consists of 11 residues. The CDR3 loop is CASSINRVFTF. For the CDR3, the DNA is TGTGCCAGCAGTATTAACAGGGTTTTCACCTTC.

This clone occurred a few times. The same CDR3 arises from other DNA sequences in this sample as well. The rearrangement joins TRBV20-1 to TRBJ1-2; no firm D call. CDR1 and CDR2 from the germline V gene are DFQATT and SNEGSKA (reference sequence). Trimming pared 3 bases from V and 2 bases from J, leaving 7 bases between. This CDR3 has 12 residues. The CDR3 nucleotides are TGCAGTGCTAGTTTGCGGAACTATGGCTACACCTTC. This gives the protein CSASLRNYGYTF.

This sequence joins TRBV19 and TRBJ2-1; TRBD1 matches at 7 bases. The CDR3 sequence is 14 residues long. Germline V gene sequence: CDR1 LNHDA, CDR2 SQIVND (reference sequence). Unmatched junction bases numbered 9, after V lost 6 bases and J lost 7 bases. CDR3 sequence: CASSPGQQRNEQFF. The CDR3 region has the DNA TGTGCCAGTAGCCCGGGACAGCAAAGGAATGAGCAGTTCTTC.

The chain recombines TRBV7-2 with TRBJ1-6, with D unresolved. Trimming removed 3 bases at V and 8 bases at J, with 8 bases between. Germline values: CDR1 SGHTA, CDR2 FQGNSA. CDR3 length: 13 residues. The CDR3 here is CASSFPSDSPLHF. The CDR3 DNA follows: TGTGCCAGCAGCTTCCCCAGCGATTCACCCCTCCACTTT.

The chain is built from TRBV28 and TRBJ2-7; 9 nucleotides line up with TRBD2. CDR1 MDHEN and CDR2 SYDVKM come from the germline V gene. The CDR3 spans 14 residues. Trimming at V came to 8 bases and at J to 2 bases, leaving 7 bases not matched to a gene. This CDR3 reads CASGLAGTTYEQYF. The CDR3 nucleotides are TGTGCCAGCGGGCTAGCGGGAACTACCTACGAGCAGTACTTC.

The chain links TRBV5-4 to TRBJ1-1; TRBD1 aligns across 9 bases. V lost 2 bases and J lost 5; bases outside the gene matches: 7. This CDR3 contains 15 residues. Germline CDR1 reads SGHNT; CDR2 reads YYREEE (reference sequence). CDR3 loop: CASSLQGAQSTEAFF. Written as DNA, the CDR3 is TGTGCCAGCAGCTTACAGGGGGCGCAAAGTACTGAAGCTTTCTTT.

This clone was detected once. V gene TRBV5-1 combines with J gene TRBJ2-7; 13 bases map to TRBD2. The germline V gene has CDR1 SGHRS and CDR2 YFSETQ. Trimming cost V 4 bases and J 3 bases; bases outside gene matches: 4. This CDR3 has 15 amino acids. DNA of the CDR3: TGCGCCAGCAGCGGTGGGACTAGCGGGATCTACGAGCAGTACTTC. Encoded protein: CASSGGTSGIYEQYF.

The gene calls are TRBV6-5 and TRBJ1-3; possible D gene TRBD1, 6 bases. Per the germline V gene, CDR1 is MNHEY and CDR2 is SVGAGI. V gave up 6 bases and J gave up 7 bases, with 13 bases separating them. This CDR3 region has 13 residues. CDR3 region: CASRGRGGNTIYF. DNA of the CDR3: TGTGCCAGCAGGGGCAGGGGCGGCAACACCATATATTTT.

The chain uses TRBV14 and TRBJ1-1, with D unclear. The V gene's germline CDR1 is SGHDN and CDR2 FVKESK. CDR3 size: 14 residues. Trimming took off 6 bases at V and 0 bases at J, with 11 bases between the two ends. The CDR3 reads CASSISVVNTEAFF. The CDR3 bases are TGTGCCAGCAGTATCTCGGTGGTGAACACTGAAGCTTTCTTT. The whole variable domain, remainder taken from reference TRBV14 and TRBJ1-1, is EAGVTQFPSHSVIEKGQTVTLRCDPISGHDNLYWYRRVMGKEIKFLLHFVKESKQDESGMPNNRFLAERTGGTYSTLKVQPAELEDSGVYFCASSISVVNTEAFFGQGTRLTVV.

The V gene is TRBV6-1, the J gene TRBJ1-5; perhaps TRBD1 as D (6 bases). Trimming took off 0 bases at V and 5 bases at J, with 8 bases between the two ends. Germline-derived CDR1 and CDR2 are MNHNS and SASEGT. The CDR3 sequence is 14 residues long. The CDR3 spells CASSEAGAYQPQHF. The CDR3 nucleotides read TGTGCCAGCAGTGAAGCGGGGGCGTATCAGCCCCAGCATTTT.

The chain has TRBV28 and TRBJ2-1; TRBD2 agrees at 10 bases. Trimming took 2 bases from V and 10 from J; bases not matched to a gene: 5. Germline V gene data show CDR1 as MDHEN and CDR2 as SYDVKM. The CDR3 loop spans 14 amino acids. The CDR3 protein is CASSLSGRAKEQFF. DNA for the CDR3: TGTGCCAGCAGTTTAAGCGGGAGGGCCAAGGAGCAGTTCTTC.

The chain combines TRBV5-1 with TRBJ1-6, with 8 nucleotides matching TRBD1. The germline gives CDR1 SGHRS, CDR2 YFSETQ. Unmatched junction bases numbered 5, after V lost 3 bases and J lost 6 bases. The CDR3 has 15 residues. CDR3 loop: CASSSQGGVNSPLHF. CDR3 nucleotide sequence: TGCGCCAGCAGCTCACAGGGGGGTGTTAATTCACCCCTCCACTTT. Looking up the rest from reference TRBV5-1 and TRBJ1-6 gives the full variable domain: KAGVTQTPRYLIKTRGQQVTLSCSPISGHRSVSWYQQTPGQGLQFLFEYFSETQRNKGNFPGRFSGRQFSNSRSEMNVSTLELGDSALYLCASSSQGGVNSPLHFGNGTRLTVT.

As concerns this clone: Other DNA sequences from this sample encode an identical CDR3 as well. The chain combines TRBV4-1 with TRBJ1-2; D remains ambiguous. This CDR3 has 14 residues. Germline CDR1 reads MGHRA; CDR2 reads YSYEKL. V gave up 0 bases and J gave up 4 bases, with 9 bases separating them. The CDR3 is CASSQDLQIYGYTF. Written as DNA, the CDR3 is TGCGCCAGCAGCCAAGATCTACAGATCTATGGCTACACCTTC.

This clone was observed once. This chain connects TRBV6-5 to TRBJ1-5, with TRBD1 identical over 7 bases. The CDR3 extends over 14 amino acids. V shed 6 bases and J 1 base; nucleotides not matched to a gene: 3. Germline lookup yields CDR1 MNHEY and CDR2 SVGAGI. CDR3 nucleotide sequence: TGTGCCAGCAGCCGGGGACAGAGCAATCAGCCCCAGCATTTT. As protein: CASSRGQSNQPQHF.

CDR3 sequence: CASSRIGQSRTDTQYF. The CDR3 DNA reads as TGTGCCAGCAGTCGCATTGGGCAAAGCAGGACAGATACGCAGTATTTT. The gene calls are TRBV9 and TRBJ2-3; D ambiguous. Germline V gene lookup returns CDR1 SGDLS and CDR2 YYNGEE. This CDR3 spans 16 amino acids. V lost 5 bases to trimming and J lost 3 bases, with 19 bases between them. Supplemented by reference TRBV9 and TRBJ2-3, the full variable domain reads DSGVTQTPKHLITATGQRVTLRCSPRSGDLSVYWYQQSLDQGLQFLIQYYNGEERAKGNILERFSAQQFPDLHSELNLSSLELGDSALYFCASSRIGQSRTDTQYFGPGTRLTVL.

The V call is TRBV4-1, the J call TRBJ2-1; 8 bases are shared with TRBD2. The CDR3 is 17 amino acids. The germline CDR1 and CDR2 sequences are MGHRA and YSYEKL. V lost 4 bases, J lost 4 bases, and 12 bases stayed unmatched. The CDR3 DNA follows: TGCGCCAGCAGCCGGGACGGCCCTAGCGGGTCGTACAATGAGCAGTTCTTC. It specifies CASSRDGPSGSYNEQFF.

The chain carries TRBV7-2 and TRBJ1-1; 7 bases are shared with TRBD1. Germline-derived CDR1 and CDR2 are SGHTA and FQGNSA. Losses at the gene ends were 1 base for V and 4 bases for J; bases not matched to a gene: 3. This CDR3 region has 14 residues. The CDR3 DNA reads as TGTGCCAGCAGCTTAGAGACAGGGAGCACTGAAGCTTTCTTT. Its protein is CASSLETGSTEAFF.

The chain recombines TRBV3-1 (or the pseudogene TRBV3-2) with TRBJ2-3; 11 bases are shared with TRBD2. The V gene end was trimmed by 4 bases and the J gene end by 3 bases; junction bases not matched to a gene: 3. The CDR3 contains 15 residues. Germline V CDR1 and CDR2: LGHDT, YNNKEL (reference sequence). The CDR3 loop is CASSLSGRGTDTQYF. CDR3 bases: TGTGCCAGCAGCCTTAGCGGGAGGGGGACAGATACGCAGTATTTT.

The V call is TRBV5-4, the J call TRBJ2-5; D gene uncertain. The CDR3 spans 13 residues. Germline assignment: CDR1 SGHNT and CDR2 YYREEE (reference sequence). V was cut by 2 bases and J by 0 bases, with 5 bases left in between. Written as DNA, the CDR3 is TGTGCCAGCAGCTTTGGCAACCAAGAGACCCAGTACTTC. This sequence encodes CASSFGNQETQYF.

The chain recombines TRBV27 with TRBJ1-1, with TRBD1 matching 9 bases. The trim removed 5 bases at V and 1 base at J, leaving 5 bases unmatched. The germline V gene encodes CDR1 MNHEY and CDR2 SMNVEV (reference sequence). The CDR3 runs 15 residues. The CDR3 sequence: CASSIGQGPNTEAFF. The CDR3 bases are TGTGCCAGCAGTATAGGACAGGGGCCGAACACTGAAGCTTTCTTT.